Listed below are T cell receptor beta chains from one sample, sequenced in a study of regulatory T cells in long-lasting Graves disease. TCRdb itself ran the multiplex PCR reads through MiXCR, one entry per CDR3 protein. This sample has around 250,000 distinct CDR3 sequences, with about 17% found just once. This sample was shared with a second study, whose subject was T cells in Graves' hyperthyroidism and ophthalmopathy.

This specimen consisted of peripheral blood mononuclear cells (PBMCs), obtained at new diagnosis, from a patient treated with antithyroid drugs. These receptors were collected from a woman younger than 45 with Graves disease. Both conserved end residues are part of each CDR3. Each record gives: clone size, V gene, D gene, J gene, CDR3 protein, CDR3 DNA. A D gene is named only where the DNA matches it firmly. Clone sizes are given selectively: once, few, many, or a class where the clone is expanded.

>many|TRBV20-1|-|TRBJ2-7
CSAALRGSGGEQYF
TGCAGTGCTGCGCTCCGCGGGTCCGGTGGGGAGCAGTACTTC
>-|TRBV24-1|-|TRBJ2-1
CATRDRASYNEQFF
TGTGCCACAAGAGACCGAGCTTCCTACAATGAGCAGTTCTTC
>-|TRBV11-2|-|TRBJ1-5
CASSPGGKQPQHF
TGTGCCAGCAGCCCTGGGGGTAAACAGCCCCAGCATTTT
>many|TRBV20-1|TRBD1|TRBJ1-4
CSATRGRTNEKLFF
TGCAGTGCTACCAGGGGGCGGACTAATGAAAAACTGTTTTTT
>many|TRBV12-3/TRBV12-4|-|TRBJ1-1
CASSLWEGARTEAFF
TGTGCCAGCAGTTTATGGGAAGGGGCTAGAACTGAAGCTTTCTTT
>many|TRBV20-1|-|TRBJ2-1
CSASKSSYNEQFF
TGCAGTGCTAGTAAGAGCTCCTACAATGAGCAGTTCTTC
>many|TRBV5-6|-|TRBJ1-5
CASSLASGVQPQHF
TGTGCCAGCAGCTTGGCGTCGGGGGTTCAGCCCCAGCATTTT
>many|TRBV7-9|TRBD1|TRBJ1-4
CASSPLQGANEKLFF
TGTGCCAGCAGCCCCCTACAGGGGGCTAATGAAAAACTGTTTTTT
>many|TRBV5-8|TRBD1|TRBJ2-3
CASSLALTGHSTDTQYF
TGTGCCAGCAGCTTGGCCTTGACAGGGCATAGCACAGATACGCAGTATTTT
>many|TRBV12-3/TRBV12-4|-|TRBJ1-1
CASRAVGNTKAFF
TGTGCCAGCAGGGCCGTGGGGAACACTAAAGCTTTCTTT
>many|TRBV6-2/TRBV6-3|TRBD2|TRBJ2-3
CASKVERGATTDTQYF
TGTGCCAGCAAGGTCGAGCGGGGGGCCACCACAGATACGCAGTATTTT
>-|TRBV19|-|TRBJ1-2
CASILRQGNGYTF
TGTGCCAGTATTCTCCGTCAAGGGAATGGCTACACCTTC
>many|TRBV9|-|TRBJ1-1
CASSVVPGTEAFF
TGTGCCAGCAGCGTTGTTCCGGGCACTGAAGCTTTCTTT
>few|TRBV5-6|-|TRBJ1-1
CASSWMAGTEAFF
TGTGCCAGCAGCTGGATGGCGGGCACTGAAGCTTTCTTT
>-|TRBV6-1|-|TRBJ2-4
CASSEAKLYIQYF
TGTGCCAGCAGTGAAGCGAAACTCTACATTCAGTACTTC
>many|TRBV24-1|TRBD1|TRBJ1-2
CATRGQGHGYTF
TGTGCCACCCGGGGACAGGGCCATGGCTACACCTTC
>-|TRBV9|TRBD2|TRBJ2-3
CASRGSGGADTQYF
TGTGCCAGCAGGGGTAGCGGGGGGGCGGATACGCAGTATTTT
>many|TRBV19|-|TRBJ1-5
CASKWGGGQPQHF
TGTGCCAGTAAATGGGGGGGAGGACAGCCCCAGCATTTT
>-|TRBV4-2|TRBD1|TRBJ2-3
CASSQGDRVGTDTQYF
TGTGCCAGCAGCCAAGGGGACAGGGTGGGCACAGATACGCAGTATTTT
>-|TRBV20-1|TRBD2|TRBJ2-3
CSALAAMSSTDTQYF
TGCAGTGCTCTAGCGGCAATGTCTAGCACAGATACGCAGTATTTT
>-|TRBV6-1|-|TRBJ1-1
CASNRRASYEAFF
TGTGCCAGCAACCGCAGGGCTTCCTATGAAGCTTTCTTT
>-|TRBV6-1|-|TRBJ2-1
CASSLPSNEQFF
TGTGCCAGCAGCCTCCCTTCGAATGAGCAGTTCTTC
>many|TRBV29-1|TRBD1|TRBJ1-2
CSVGRDRGRGYTF
TGCAGCGTTGGAAGGGACAGGGGGCGTGGCTACACCTTC
>many|TRBV13|TRBD1|TRBJ1-3
CASSPSTGQTGGNTIYF
TGTGCCAGCAGCCCGTCGACAGGGCAAACGGGGGGAAACACCATATATTTT
>many|TRBV2|-|TRBJ2-2
CASSEVGGGTGELFF
TGTGCCAGCAGTGAAGTAGGGGGGGGCACCGGGGAGCTGTTTTTT
>many|TRBV2|-|TRBJ2-5
CASSELGGGSGETQYF
TGTGCCAGCAGTGAATTGGGCGGGGGCTCTGGAGAGACCCAGTACTTC
>many|TRBV20-1|TRBD2|TRBJ2-1
CSAEWTSGGAHEQFF
TGCAGTGCGGAATGGACTAGCGGGGGGGCCCATGAGCAGTTCTTC
>many|TRBV5-1|-|TRBJ1-1
CASSDHREANTEAFF
TGCGCCAGCAGCGACCACAGGGAGGCGAACACTGAAGCTTTCTTT
>few|TRBV10-2|TRBD2|TRBJ2-1
CASSDSSGVNEQFF
TGCGCCAGCAGTGATTCTAGCGGGGTTAATGAGCAGTTCTTC
>many|TRBV28|-|TRBJ2-7
CASSLPASYEQYF
TGTGCCAGCAGTTTGCCAGCTTCCTACGAGCAGTACTTC
>many|TRBV2|-|TRBJ1-1
CASSSNFEAFF
TGTGCCAGCAGTTCAAATTTTGAAGCTTTCTTT
>many|TRBV7-9|-|TRBJ1-1
CASSFAQGMNTEAFF
TGTGCCAGCAGCTTTGCCCAGGGAATGAACACTGAAGCTTTCTTT
>-|TRBV12-3/TRBV12-4|-|TRBJ2-7
CASSSPRAYYEQYF
TGTGCCAGCAGTTCGCCCAGGGCCTACTACGAGCAGTACTTC
>many|TRBV11-2|TRBD1|TRBJ1-6
CASSLEPGGSSPLHF
TGTGCCAGCAGCTTAGAGCCAGGGGGAAGCTCACCCCTCCACTTT
>many|TRBV29-1|TRBD1|TRBJ1-2
CSAWTGYGYTF
TGCAGCGCTTGGACAGGGTATGGCTACACCTTC
>-|TRBV20-1|TRBD1|TRBJ1-6
CSATRQGARFNSPLHF
TGCAGTGCTACCCGACAGGGGGCGCGTTTTAATTCACCCCTCCACTTT
>-|TRBV9|TRBD2|TRBJ2-3
CASSVAGRVADTQYF
TGTGCCAGCAGCGTAGCGGGGAGGGTCGCAGATACGCAGTATTTT
>-|TRBV6-1|-|TRBJ1-6
CASSDLRRYENSPLHF
TGTGCCAGCAGTGACCTTAGGAGATACGAAAATTCACCCCTCCACTTT
>many|TRBV7-9|-|TRBJ1-6
CASSLGGGSLADSPLHF
TGTGCCAGCAGCTTAGGCGGGGGATCGCTCGCGGATTCACCCCTCCACTTT
>many|TRBV4-2|TRBD1|TRBJ2-3
CASSQDRQGADTQYF
TGTGCCAGCAGCCAAGATCGCCAGGGGGCAGATACGCAGTATTTT